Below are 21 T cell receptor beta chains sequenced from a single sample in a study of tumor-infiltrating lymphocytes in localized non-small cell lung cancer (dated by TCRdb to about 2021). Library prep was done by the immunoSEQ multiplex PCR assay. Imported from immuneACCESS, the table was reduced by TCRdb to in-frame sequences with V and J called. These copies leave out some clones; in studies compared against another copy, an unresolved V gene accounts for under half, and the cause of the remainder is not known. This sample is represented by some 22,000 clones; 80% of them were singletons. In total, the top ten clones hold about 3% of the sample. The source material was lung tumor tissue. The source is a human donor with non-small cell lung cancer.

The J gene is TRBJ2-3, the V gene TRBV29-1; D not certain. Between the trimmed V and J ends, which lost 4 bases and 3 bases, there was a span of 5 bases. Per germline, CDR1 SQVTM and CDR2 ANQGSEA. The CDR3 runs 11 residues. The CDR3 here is CSVATTDTQYF. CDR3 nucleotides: TGCAGCGTTGCTACAACAGATACGCAGTATTTT.

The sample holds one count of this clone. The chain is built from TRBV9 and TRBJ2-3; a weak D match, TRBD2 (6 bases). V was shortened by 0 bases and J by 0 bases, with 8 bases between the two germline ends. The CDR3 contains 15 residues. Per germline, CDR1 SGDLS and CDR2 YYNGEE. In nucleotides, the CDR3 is TGTGCCAGCAGCGTAGCGGGACTCAGCACAGATACGCAGTATTTT. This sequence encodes CASSVAGLSTDTQYF.

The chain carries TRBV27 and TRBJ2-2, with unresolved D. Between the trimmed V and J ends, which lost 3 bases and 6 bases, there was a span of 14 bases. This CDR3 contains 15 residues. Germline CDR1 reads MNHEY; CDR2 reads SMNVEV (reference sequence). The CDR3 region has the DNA TGTGCCAGCAGTTTGGGCGGCACTATTGCCGGGGAGCTGTTTTTT. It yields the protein CASSLGGTIAGELFF.

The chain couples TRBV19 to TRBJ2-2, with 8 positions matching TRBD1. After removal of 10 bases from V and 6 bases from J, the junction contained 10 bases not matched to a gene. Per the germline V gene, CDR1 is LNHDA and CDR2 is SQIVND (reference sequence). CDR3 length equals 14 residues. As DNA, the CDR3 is TGTGCCACCTACCGGGACAGGAGTTCCGGGGAGCTGTTTTTT. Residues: CATYRDRSSGELFF.

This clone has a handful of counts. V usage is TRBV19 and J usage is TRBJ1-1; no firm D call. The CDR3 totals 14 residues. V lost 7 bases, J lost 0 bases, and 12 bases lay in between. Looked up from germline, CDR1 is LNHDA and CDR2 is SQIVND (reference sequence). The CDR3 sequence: CASTIRTLNTEAFF. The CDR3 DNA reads TGTGCCAGTACCATAAGGACCTTGAACACTGAAGCTTTCTTT.

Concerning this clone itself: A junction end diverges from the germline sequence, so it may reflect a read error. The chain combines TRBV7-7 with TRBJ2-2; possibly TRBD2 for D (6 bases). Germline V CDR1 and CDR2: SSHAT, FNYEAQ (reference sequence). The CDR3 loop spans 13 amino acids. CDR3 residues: CASSLTGSRELFF. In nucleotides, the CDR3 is TGTGCTAGCAGCTTAACCGGGAGCCGGGAGCTGTTTTTT.

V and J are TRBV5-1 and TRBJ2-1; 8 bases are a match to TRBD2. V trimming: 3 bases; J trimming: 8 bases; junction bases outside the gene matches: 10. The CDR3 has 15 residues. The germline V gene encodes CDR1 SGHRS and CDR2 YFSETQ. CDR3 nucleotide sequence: TGCGCCAGCAGCTCGGGCTCGGGACTAGTGGATGAGCAGTTCTTC. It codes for CASSSGSGLVDEQFF.

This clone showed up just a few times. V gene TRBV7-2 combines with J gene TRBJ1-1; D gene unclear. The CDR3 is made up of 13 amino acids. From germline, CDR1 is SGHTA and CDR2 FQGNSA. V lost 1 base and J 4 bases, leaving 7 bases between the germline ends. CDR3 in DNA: TGTGCCAGCAGCTTAGTGGCGACCACTGAAGCTTTCTTT. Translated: CASSLVATTEAFF.

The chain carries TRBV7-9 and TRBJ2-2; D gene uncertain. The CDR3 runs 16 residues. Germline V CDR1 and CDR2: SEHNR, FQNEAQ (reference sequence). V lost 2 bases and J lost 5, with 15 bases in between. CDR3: CASSLSSGASTGELFF. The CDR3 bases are TGTGCCAGCAGCTTATCTTCGGGTGCGTCAACCGGGGAGCTGTTTTTT.

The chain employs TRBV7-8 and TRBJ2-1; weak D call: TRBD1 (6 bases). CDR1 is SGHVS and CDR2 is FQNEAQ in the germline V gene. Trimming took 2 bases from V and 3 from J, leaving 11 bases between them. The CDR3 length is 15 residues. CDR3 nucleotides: TGTGCCAGCAGCTTAAACAGGGATAGCTACAATGAGCAGTTCTTC. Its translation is CASSLNRDSYNEQFF.

CDR3 in amino acids: CASSSAAGGTEAFF. CDR3 in DNA: TGTGCCAGCAGCTCTGCTGCGGGGGGCACTGAAGCTTTCTTT. This chain links TRBV7-2 with TRBJ1-1; a weak D match, TRBD1 (5 bases). CDR3 length: 14 residues. The V end lost 4 bases, the J end lost 4 bases, and 13 bases lay between the germline ends. CDR1 and CDR2 (germline): SGHTA, FQGNSA.

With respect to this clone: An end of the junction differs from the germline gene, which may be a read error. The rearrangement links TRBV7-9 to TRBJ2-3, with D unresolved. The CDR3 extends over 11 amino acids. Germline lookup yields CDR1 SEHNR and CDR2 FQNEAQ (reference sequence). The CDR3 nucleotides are TGTACCAGCAGCTTACCAGATACGCAGTATTTT. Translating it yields CTSSLPDTQYF.

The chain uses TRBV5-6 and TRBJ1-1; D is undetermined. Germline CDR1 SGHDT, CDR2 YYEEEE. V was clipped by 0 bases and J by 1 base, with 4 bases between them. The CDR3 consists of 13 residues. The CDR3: CASSLVWNTEAFF. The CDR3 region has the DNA TGTGCCAGCAGCTTGGTATGGAACACTGAAGCTTTCTTT. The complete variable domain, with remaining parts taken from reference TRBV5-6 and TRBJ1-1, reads DAGVTQSPTHLIKTRGQQVTLRCSPKSGHDTVSWYQQALGQGPQFIFQYYEEEERQRGNFPDRFSGHQFPNYSSELNVNALLLGDSALYLCASSLVWNTEAFFGQGTRLTVV.

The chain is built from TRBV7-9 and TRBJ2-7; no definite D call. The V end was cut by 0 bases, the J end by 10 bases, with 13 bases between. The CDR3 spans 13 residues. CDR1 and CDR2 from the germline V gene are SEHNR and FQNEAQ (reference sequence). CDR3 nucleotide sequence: TGTGCCAGCAGCTTAGCGGGTGATCAAGTACAGTACTTC. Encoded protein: CASSLAGDQVQYF.

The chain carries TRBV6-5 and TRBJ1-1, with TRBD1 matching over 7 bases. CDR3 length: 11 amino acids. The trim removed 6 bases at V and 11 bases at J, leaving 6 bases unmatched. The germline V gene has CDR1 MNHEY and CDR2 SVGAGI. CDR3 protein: CASSRGGPAFF. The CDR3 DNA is TGTGCCAGCAGCAGGGGGGGGCCCGCTTTCTTT.

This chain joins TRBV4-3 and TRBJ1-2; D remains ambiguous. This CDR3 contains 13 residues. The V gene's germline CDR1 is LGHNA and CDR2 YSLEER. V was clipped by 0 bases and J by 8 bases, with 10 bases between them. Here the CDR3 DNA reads TGCGCCAGCAGCCAAGAACGTAATCGGGGCTACACCTTC. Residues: CASSQERNRGYTF.

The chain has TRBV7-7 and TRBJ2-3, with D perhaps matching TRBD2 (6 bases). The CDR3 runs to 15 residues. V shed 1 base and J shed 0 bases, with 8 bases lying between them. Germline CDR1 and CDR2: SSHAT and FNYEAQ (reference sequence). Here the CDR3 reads CASSLEGTSTDTQYF. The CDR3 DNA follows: TGTGCCAGCAGCTTAGAGGGGACTAGCACAGATACGCAGTATTTT. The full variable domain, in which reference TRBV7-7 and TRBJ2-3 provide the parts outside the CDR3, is GAGVSQSPRYKVTKRGQDVTLRCDPISSHATLYWYQQALGQGPEFLTYFNYEAQPDKSGLPSDRFSAERPEGSISTLTIQRTEQRDSAMYRCASSLEGTSTDTQYFGPGTRLTVL.

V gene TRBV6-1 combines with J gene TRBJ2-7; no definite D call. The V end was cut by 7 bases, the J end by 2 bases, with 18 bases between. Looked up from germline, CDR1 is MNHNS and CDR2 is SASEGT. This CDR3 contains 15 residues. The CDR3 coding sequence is TGTGCCAGCACAACAGAGGCAATTACCGCCTACGAGCAGTACTTC. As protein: CASTTEAITAYEQYF.

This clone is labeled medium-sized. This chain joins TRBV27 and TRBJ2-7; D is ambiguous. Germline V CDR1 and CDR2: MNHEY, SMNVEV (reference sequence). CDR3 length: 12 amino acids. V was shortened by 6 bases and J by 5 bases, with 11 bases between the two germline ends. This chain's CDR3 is CASSVWGNEQYF. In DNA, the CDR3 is TGTGCCAGCAGCGTCTGGGGAAACGAGCAGTACTTC.

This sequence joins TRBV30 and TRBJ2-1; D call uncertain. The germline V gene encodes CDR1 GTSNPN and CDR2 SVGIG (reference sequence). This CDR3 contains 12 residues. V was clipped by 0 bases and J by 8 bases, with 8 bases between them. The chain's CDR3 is CAWSVQTYEQFF. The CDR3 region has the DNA TGTGCCTGGAGTGTACAGACTTATGAGCAGTTCTTC.

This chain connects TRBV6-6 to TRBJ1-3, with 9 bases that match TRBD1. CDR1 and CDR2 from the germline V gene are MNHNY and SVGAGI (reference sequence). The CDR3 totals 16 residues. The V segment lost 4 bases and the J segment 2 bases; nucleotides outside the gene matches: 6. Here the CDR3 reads CASSSGTGSAGNTIYF. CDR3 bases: TGTGCCAGCAGTTCCGGGACAGGGTCCGCTGGAAACACCATATATTTT.